Listed below are T cell receptor beta chains from one sample, sequenced in a study of T cells in Graves' hyperthyroidism and ophthalmopathy. TCRdb analysed the multiplex PCR reads with MiXCR anew, one entry per CDR3 protein. The sample includes over 350,000 distinct CDR3 sequences, 18% seen only once; the top ten take over 35%. What was sequenced was blood. These receptors were obtained from a man between 18 and 35 years old with Graves' ophthalmopathy. The CDR3 runs from the conserved cysteine through the conserved F or W. The order of the fields is J gene, clone size, D gene, V gene, CDR3 protein, CDR3 DNA. A D gene is named only where the DNA matches it firmly. Some rows mark clone size as missing; the rest say once, few, many or name a class of expanded clone.

>TRBJ2-7|many|.|TRBV20-1
CSATQGGGYEQYF
TGCAGTGCTACCCAGGGTGGGGGCTACGAGCAGTACTTC
>TRBJ2-7|few|.|TRBV7-9
CASSLVHGRTYEQYF
TGTGCCAGCAGCTTAGTTCACGGCAGGACCTACGAGCAGTACTTC
>TRBJ2-7|few|.|TRBV18
CASSPPTLGAQYF
TGTGCCAGCTCACCACCGACCTTGGGAGCGCAGTACTTC
>TRBJ1-1|many|.|TRBV6-1
CASALNTEAFF
TGTGCCAGCGCCCTCAACACTGAAGCTTTCTTT
>TRBJ2-3|.|.|TRBV5-5
CASSLVSGAADTQYF
TGTGCCAGCAGCTTGGTGTCTGGAGCTGCAGATACGCAGTATTTT
>TRBJ2-2|.|.|TRBV5-1
CASSLTRRAGELFF
TGCGCCAGCAGCTTGACTCGAAGGGCCGGGGAGCTGTTTTTT
>TRBJ2-2|.|TRBD2|TRBV6-1
CASSESAGGGTGELFF
TGTGCCAGCAGTGAATCGGCGGGGGGTGGCACCGGGGAGCTGTTTTTT
>TRBJ2-7|.|.|TRBV2
CASSDPSYEQYF
TGTGCCAGCAGTGACCCGAGCTACGAGCAGTACTTC
>TRBJ1-2|many|TRBD1|TRBV7-2
CASSLDHRGGGYTF
TGTGCCAGCAGCTTAGACCACAGGGGAGGTGGCTACACCTTC
>TRBJ2-5|.|TRBD2|TRBV10-3
CAIKGLAGETQYF
TGTGCCATCAAGGGACTAGCGGGAGAGACCCAGTACTTC
>TRBJ1-1|.|.|TRBV9
CASGTHTEAFF
TGTGCCAGCGGGACGCACACTGAAGCTTTCTTT
>TRBJ2-5|.|.|TRBV10-1
CASSRTARETQYF
TGCGCCAGCTCCCGGACAGCCCGAGAGACCCAGTACTTC
>TRBJ2-7|few|TRBD2|TRBV9
CASSGAGGNYEQYF
TGTGCCAGCAGCGGGGCGGGGGGCAACTACGAGCAGTACTTC
>TRBJ1-3|few|.|TRBV9
CASSVESGSGNTIYF
TGTGCCAGCAGCGTAGAAAGCGGTTCTGGAAACACCATATATTTT
>TRBJ1-1|.|TRBD1|TRBV5-1
CASSGRGQGGTEAFF
TGCGCCAGCAGCGGCAGGGGACAGGGAGGGACTGAAGCTTTCTTT
>TRBJ1-2|few|.|TRBV4-2
CASSQLNPQISYGYTF
TGTGCCAGCAGCCAGCTTAATCCCCAGATTTCCTATGGCTACACCTTC
>TRBJ2-1|.|.|TRBV7-3
CASSYIRNNEQFF
TGTGCCAGCAGCTACATAAGAAACAATGAGCAGTTCTTC
>TRBJ2-7|.|TRBD2|TRBV20-1
CSARDTSGGTYEQYF
TGCAGTGCTAGAGATACTAGCGGGGGGACCTACGAGCAGTACTTC
>TRBJ1-1|few|.|TRBV4-1
CASSQAPARTEAFF
TGCGCCAGCAGCCAAGCACCGGCTCGCACTGAAGCTTTCTTT
>TRBJ1-6|many|TRBD1|TRBV7-9
CASSFGTAMYSPLHF
TGTGCCAGCAGCTTCGGGACAGCCATGTATTCACCCCTCCACTTT
>TRBJ2-3|.|.|TRBV19
CASTDLQGSTDTQYF
TGTGCCAGTACCGACCTCCAGGGAAGCACAGATACGCAGTATTTT
>TRBJ2-7|many|TRBD1|TRBV7-2
CASSSRTGRDEQYF
TGTGCCAGCAGCTCAAGGACAGGGCGGGACGAGCAGTACTTC
>TRBJ1-3|many|.|TRBV7-8
CASSLGADSGNTIYF
TGTGCCAGCAGCTTAGGGGCAGACTCTGGAAACACCATATATTTT
>TRBJ1-3|.|.|TRBV25-1
CASSYRDGTRPIYF
TGTGCCAGCAGTTACCGGGACGGCACACGCCCCATATATTTT
>TRBJ2-2|.|.|TRBV5-4
CASSFTPGELFF
TGTGCCAGCAGCTTTACCCCCGGGGAGCTGTTTTTT
>TRBJ2-7|many|TRBD1|TRBV7-2
CASSPRTGGTIEQYF
TGTGCCAGCAGCCCGCGGACAGGGGGAACTATCGAGCAGTACTTC
>TRBJ1-4|many|TRBD1|TRBV7-9
CASSSGQGGEKLFF
TGTGCCAGCAGCTCCGGACAGGGGGGTGAAAAACTGTTTTTT
>TRBJ1-2|few|.|TRBV4-1
CASSQEGRPNYGYTF
TGCGCCAGCAGCCAAGAAGGTCGTCCTAACTATGGCTACACCTTC
>TRBJ1-2|.|.|TRBV29-1
CSVEGQYGYTF
TGCAGCGTTGAAGGGCAATATGGCTACACCTTC
>TRBJ2-3|.|.|TRBV7-6
CASSFYKTGTDTQYF
TGTGCCAGCAGCTTCTATAAGACTGGCACAGATACGCAGTATTTT
>TRBJ1-1|many|TRBD1|TRBV20-1
CSARAGTANTEAFF
TGCAGTGCTAGGGCCGGGACAGCGAACACTGAAGCTTTCTTT
>TRBJ1-2|few|.|TRBV6-1
CASRTTGLYGYTF
TGTGCCAGCAGGACCACAGGGTTGTATGGCTACACCTTC
>TRBJ1-5|many|.|TRBV10-3
CAISWDLSNQPQHF
TGTGCCATCAGTTGGGACCTTAGCAATCAGCCCCAGCATTTT
>TRBJ1-5|many|.|TRBV29-1
CSVISGASNQPQHF
TGCAGCGTTATCTCAGGGGCTAGCAATCAGCCCCAGCATTTT
>TRBJ2-1|many|.|TRBV11-2
CASSLSRNNEQFF
TGTGCCAGCAGCCTCAGTAGAAACAATGAGCAGTTCTTC
>TRBJ2-5|.|TRBD2|TRBV6-2/TRBV6-3
CASSPPGMLAGRGETQYF
TGTGCCAGCTCACCACCGGGTATGCTAGCGGGGAGGGGAGAGACCCAGTACTTC
>TRBJ2-5|.|.|TRBV7-8
CASSWTPRSAQRETQYF
TGTGCCAGCAGCTGGACCCCCAGGAGCGCCCAGAGGGAGACCCAGTACTTC
>TRBJ1-4|many|.|TRBV2
CASRDGSNEKLFF
TGTGCCAGCAGAGACGGATCTAATGAAAAACTGTTTTTT
>TRBJ2-3|many|TRBD1|TRBV7-9
CASSSRPGTGTDTQYF
TGTGCCAGCAGCTCCCGTCCCGGGACAGGGACAGATACGCAGTATTTT
>TRBJ1-3|few|.|TRBV9
CASSFSHAGNTIYF
TGTGCCAGCAGCTTCAGCCATGCGGGAAACACCATATATTTT